The T cell receptor beta chain under discussion was sequenced for a study of blood T cell repertoires in COVID-19. Study in general: The samples span acute and convalescent COVID-19 from the United States, Italy and Spain. PBMCs, B-cell-depleted T cells, or T cells provided the cDNA or gDNA that made up the material.

Study processing details: Amplification of reference gene primers provided the estimated nucleated cell counts. Repertoires were generated with immunoSEQ multiplex PCR, while TCRdb's copy carries only in-frame clones and drops some. V and J calls and clone size follow that table, whereas D and trimming were derived from the DNA. The sample lists roughly 88,000 clones; about 93% were seen once. J was trimmed by 9 bases and V by 10 bases; bases with no gene match: 7. Germline CDR1 reads LGHNT; CDR2 reads FRNRAP. The CDR3 length is 13 residues. The source material was peripheral blood. This TCR derives from a woman aged 45-60 years in a cohort sampled during active COVID-19. The chain recombines TRBV12-5 with TRBJ2-1; 12 bases are a match to TRBD2. CDR3 sequence reads: CATKLAGGAEQFF. In nucleotides, the CDR3 is TGTGCTACCAAACTAGCGGGAGGAGCTGAGCAGTTCTTC.